The subject of this entry is one T cell receptor (beta chain). Its target is unknown. This record comes from a study of identical twins. Study conclusions and caveats: Whereas memory repertoires showed no such difference, abundant cord blood beta clonotypes carried fewer insertions. Analyses based on zero insertions could be partly confounded by invariant MAIT and iNKT cells.

From the 5' RACE reads, TCRdb called clonotypes with MiXCR, one entry per CDR3 protein. The sample carries 200,000 to 300,000 distinct CDR3 sequences, about an eighth recorded once. These data are also associated with another study on yellow fever vaccine responses in identical twins.

The material sequenced was memory (CD45RO+) T cells sorted from blood. The clonotype was recovered from a woman aged 18-29 years in good health.

The CDR3 here is CASRRGGARGSYEQYF. In DNA, the CDR3 is TGTGCCAGCAGGAGGGGTGGGGCTCGGGGCTCCTACGAGCAGTACTTC. V and J are TRBV6-1 and TRBJ2-7, with D perhaps given as TRBD1 or TRBD2 (5 bases each). The germline CDR1 and CDR2 sequences are MNHNS and SASEGT. The CDR3 is 16 residues long. V lost 6 bases to trimming and J lost 0 bases, with 18 bases between them.